This TCR beta chain comes out of a study of cytomegalovirus exposure and HLA in healthy donors. Broader study findings: Equally common other TCR beta chains were less clonally expanded than HLA-associated ones, a later analysis found.

A word on this clone: Its target is not known.

CDR1 is SGHAT and CDR2 is FQNNGV in the germline V gene. This CDR3 is built from 13 residues. Trimming took off 4 bases at V and 1 base at J, with 7 bases between the two ends. Both 60 Vbeta primers and 13 Jbeta primers went into the PCR. TCRdb's table, derived via immunoSEQ multiplex PCR, lists solely in-frame clones and lacks some. Of under 200,000 clones in the sample, almost 85% were seen once. The chain recombines TRBV11-2 with TRBJ1-1; possible D gene TRBD1, 6 bases. Sequencing was done on a sample of PBMCs. This TCR was sampled from a woman between 45 and 60 years old in good health and CMV-seronegative. The CDR3 loop reads CASSSDRNTEAFF. CDR3 sequence (DNA): TGTGCCAGCAGCTCGGACAGGAACACTGAAGCTTTCTTT.